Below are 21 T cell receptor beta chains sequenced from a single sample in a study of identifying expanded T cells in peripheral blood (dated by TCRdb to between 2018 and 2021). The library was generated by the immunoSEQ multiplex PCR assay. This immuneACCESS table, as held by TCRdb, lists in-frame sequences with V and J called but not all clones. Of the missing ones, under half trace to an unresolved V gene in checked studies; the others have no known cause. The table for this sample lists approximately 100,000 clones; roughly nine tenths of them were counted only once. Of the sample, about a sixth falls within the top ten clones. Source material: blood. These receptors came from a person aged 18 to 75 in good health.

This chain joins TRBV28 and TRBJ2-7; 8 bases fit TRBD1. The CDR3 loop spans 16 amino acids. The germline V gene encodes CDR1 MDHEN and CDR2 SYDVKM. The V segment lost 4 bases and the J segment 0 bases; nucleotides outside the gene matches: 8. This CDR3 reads CASSSPGTGLSYEQYF. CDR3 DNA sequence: TGTGCCAGCAGTTCCCCCGGGACAGGACTCTCCTACGAGCAGTACTTC.

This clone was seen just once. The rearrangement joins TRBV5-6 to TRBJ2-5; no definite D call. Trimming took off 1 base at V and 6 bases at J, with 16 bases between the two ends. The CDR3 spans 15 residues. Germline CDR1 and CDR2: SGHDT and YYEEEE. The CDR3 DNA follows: TGTGCCAGCAGCTTGCTGCCAGGTGTGAGGAAGACCCAGTACTTC. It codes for CASSLLPGVRKTQYF.

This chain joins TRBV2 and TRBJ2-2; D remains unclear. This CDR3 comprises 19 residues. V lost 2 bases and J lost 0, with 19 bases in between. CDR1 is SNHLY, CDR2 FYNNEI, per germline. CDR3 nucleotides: TGTGCCAGCAGTGAATGGTCCTCAGGCAGTCCCGCGAACACCGGGGAGCTGTTTTTT. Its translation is CASSEWSSGSPANTGELFF.

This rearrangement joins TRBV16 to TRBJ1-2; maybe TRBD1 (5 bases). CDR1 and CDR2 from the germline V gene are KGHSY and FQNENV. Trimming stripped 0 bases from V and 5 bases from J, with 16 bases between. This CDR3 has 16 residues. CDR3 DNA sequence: TGTGCCAGCAGCCAATCTAAGGCACCGGGGCGTTATGGCTACACCTTC. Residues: CASSQSKAPGRYGYTF.

The CDR3 reads CASSPPGRAPQETQYF. CDR3 DNA sequence: TGTGCCAGTAGTCCCCCGGGCCGGGCGCCCCAAGAGACCCAGTACTTC. The V gene is TRBV19, the J gene TRBJ2-5; unclear D gene. Per germline, CDR1 LNHDA and CDR2 SQIVND (reference sequence). V lost 5 bases to trimming and J lost 1 base, with 17 bases between them. The CDR3 covers 16 residues.

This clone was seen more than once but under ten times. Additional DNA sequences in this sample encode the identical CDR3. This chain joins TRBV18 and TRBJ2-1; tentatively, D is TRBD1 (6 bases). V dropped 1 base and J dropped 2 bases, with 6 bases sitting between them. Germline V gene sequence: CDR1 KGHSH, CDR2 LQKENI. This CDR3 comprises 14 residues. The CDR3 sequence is CASSPQGAYNEQFF. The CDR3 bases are TGTGCCAGCTCACCACAGGGGGCCTACAATGAGCAGTTCTTC.

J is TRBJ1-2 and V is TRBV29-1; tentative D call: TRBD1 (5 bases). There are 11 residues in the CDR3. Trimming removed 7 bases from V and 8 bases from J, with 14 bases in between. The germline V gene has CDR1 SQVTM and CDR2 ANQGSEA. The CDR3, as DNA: TGCAGCGCCGGGGACCCACGGGGCTACACCTTC. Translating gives CSAGDPRGYTF.

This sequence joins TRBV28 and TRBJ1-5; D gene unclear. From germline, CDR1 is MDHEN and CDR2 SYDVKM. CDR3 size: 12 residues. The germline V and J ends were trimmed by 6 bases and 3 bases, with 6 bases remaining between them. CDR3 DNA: TGTGCCAGCAGCCCCCACAATCAGCCCCAGCATTTT. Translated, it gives CASSPHNQPQHF.

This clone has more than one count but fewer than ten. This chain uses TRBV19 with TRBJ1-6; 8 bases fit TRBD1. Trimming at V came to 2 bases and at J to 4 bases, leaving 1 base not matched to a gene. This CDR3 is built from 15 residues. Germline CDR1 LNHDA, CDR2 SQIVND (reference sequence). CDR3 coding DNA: TGTGCCAGTAGTATACGACAGGGGTATAATTCACCCCTCCACTTT. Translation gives CASSIRQGYNSPLHF.

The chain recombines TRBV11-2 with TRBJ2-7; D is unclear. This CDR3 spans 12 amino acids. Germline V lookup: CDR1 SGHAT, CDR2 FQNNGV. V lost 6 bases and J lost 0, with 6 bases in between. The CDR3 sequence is CASSYSSYEQYF. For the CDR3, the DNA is TGTGCCAGCAGTTACAGCTCCTACGAGCAGTACTTC. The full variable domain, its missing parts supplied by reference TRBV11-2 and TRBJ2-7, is EAGVAQSPRYKIIEKRQSVAFWCNPISGHATLYWYQQILGQGPKLLIQFQNNGVVDDSQLPKDRFSAERLKGVDSTLKIQPAKLEDSAVYLCASSYSSYEQYFGPGTRLTVT.

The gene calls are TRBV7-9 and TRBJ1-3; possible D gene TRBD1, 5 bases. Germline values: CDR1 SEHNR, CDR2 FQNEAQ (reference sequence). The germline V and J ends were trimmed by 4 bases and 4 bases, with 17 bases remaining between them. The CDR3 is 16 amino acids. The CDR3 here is CASSSEGRRDGNTIYF. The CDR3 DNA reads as TGTGCCAGCAGCTCAGAGGGCAGGAGGGACGGAAACACCATATATTTT. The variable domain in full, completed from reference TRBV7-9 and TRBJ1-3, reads DTGVSQNPRHKITKRGQNVTFRCDPISEHNRLYWYRQTLGQGPEFLTYFQNEAQLEKSRLLSDRFSAERPKGSFSTLEIQRTEQGDSAMYLCASSSEGRRDGNTIYFGEGSWLTVV.

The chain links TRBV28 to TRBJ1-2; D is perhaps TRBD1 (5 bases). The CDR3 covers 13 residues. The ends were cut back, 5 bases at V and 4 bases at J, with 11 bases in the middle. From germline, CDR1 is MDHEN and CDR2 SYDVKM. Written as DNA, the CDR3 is TGTGCCAGCAGTGAGGGGCAGGGCTATGGCTACACCTTC. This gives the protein CASSEGQGYGYTF.

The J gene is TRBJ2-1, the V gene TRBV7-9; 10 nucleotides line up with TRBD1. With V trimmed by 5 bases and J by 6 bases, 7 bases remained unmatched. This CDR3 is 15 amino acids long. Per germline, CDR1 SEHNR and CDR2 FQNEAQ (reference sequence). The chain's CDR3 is CASSRRTGGGNEQFF. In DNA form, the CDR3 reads TGTGCCAGCAGCCGACGGACAGGGGGAGGCAATGAGCAGTTCTTC.

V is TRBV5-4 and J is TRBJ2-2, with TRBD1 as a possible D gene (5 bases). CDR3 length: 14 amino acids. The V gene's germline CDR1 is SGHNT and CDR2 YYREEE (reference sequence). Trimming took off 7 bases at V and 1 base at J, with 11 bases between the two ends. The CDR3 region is CASHKGQNTGELFF. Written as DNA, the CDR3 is TGTGCCAGCCACAAGGGGCAGAACACCGGGGAGCTGTTTTTT.

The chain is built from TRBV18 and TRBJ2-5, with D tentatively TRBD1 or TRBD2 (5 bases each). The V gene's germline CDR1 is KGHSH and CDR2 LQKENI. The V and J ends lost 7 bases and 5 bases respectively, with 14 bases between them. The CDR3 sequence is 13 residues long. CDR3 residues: CASYRGGRETQYF. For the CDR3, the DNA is TGTGCCAGCTATCGTGGGGGTCGGGAGACCCAGTACTTC.

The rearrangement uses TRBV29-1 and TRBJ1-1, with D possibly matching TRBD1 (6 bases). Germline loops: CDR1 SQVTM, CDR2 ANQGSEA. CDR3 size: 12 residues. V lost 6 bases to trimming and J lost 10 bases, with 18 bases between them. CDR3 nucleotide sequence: TGCAGCGTGCAGGGGCGGGCCCTGGGAGCTTTCTTT. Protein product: CSVQGRALGAFF.

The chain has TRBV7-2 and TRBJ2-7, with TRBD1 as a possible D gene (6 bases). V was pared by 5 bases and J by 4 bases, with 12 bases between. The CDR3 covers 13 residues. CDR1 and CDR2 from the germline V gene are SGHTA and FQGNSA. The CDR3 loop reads CASSRTALYEQYF. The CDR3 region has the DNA TGTGCCAGCAGCCGGACAGCTCTTTACGAGCAGTACTTC.

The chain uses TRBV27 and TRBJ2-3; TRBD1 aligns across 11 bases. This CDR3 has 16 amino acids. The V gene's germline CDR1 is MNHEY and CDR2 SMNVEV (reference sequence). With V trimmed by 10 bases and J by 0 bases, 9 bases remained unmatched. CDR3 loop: CATAPGTGGSTDTQYF. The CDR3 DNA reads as TGTGCCACCGCCCCCGGGACAGGGGGTAGCACAGATACGCAGTATTTT.

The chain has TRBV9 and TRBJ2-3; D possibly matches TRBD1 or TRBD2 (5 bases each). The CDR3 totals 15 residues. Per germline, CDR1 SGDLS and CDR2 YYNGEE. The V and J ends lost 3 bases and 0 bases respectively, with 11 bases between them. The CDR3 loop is CASSAGASSTDTQYF. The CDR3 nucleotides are TGTGCCAGCAGCGCCGGGGCCTCTAGCACAGATACGCAGTATTTT.

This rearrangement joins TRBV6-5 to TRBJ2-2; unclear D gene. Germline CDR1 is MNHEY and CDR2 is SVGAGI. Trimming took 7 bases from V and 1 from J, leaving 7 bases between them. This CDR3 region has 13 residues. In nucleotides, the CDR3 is TGTGCCAGCAACTTCGAGAACACCGGGGAGCTGTTTTTT. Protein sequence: CASNFENTGELFF.

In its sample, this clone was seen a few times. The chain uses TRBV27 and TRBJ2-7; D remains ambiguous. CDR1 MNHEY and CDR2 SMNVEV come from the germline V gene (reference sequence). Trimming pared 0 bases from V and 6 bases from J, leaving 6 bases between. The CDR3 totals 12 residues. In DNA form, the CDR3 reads TGTGCCAGCAGTTTATCTTCAGGCGAGCAGTACTTC. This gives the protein CASSLSSGEQYF.